Listed here is a single TCR beta chain. This CDR3 comprises 13 residues. V gave up 7 bases and J gave up 8 bases; unmatched junction bases: 10. The germline V gene has CDR1 SNHLY and CDR2 FYNNEI. This sample was included in a study of control samples from healthy donors and cancer patients. Clones were sequenced by immunoSEQ multiplex PCR, and TCRdb holds only the in-frame ones, with some missing. This sample has fewer than 85,000 clones, with about 91% found just once. The sequenced sample consisted of blood. The receptor comes from a man aged 45 to 65 in good health. This chain joins TRBV2 and TRBJ1-2, with 7 bases lining up with TRBD1. The CDR3 region has the DNA TGTGCCAGCAAAATCGAGGGGGCGGGCGGCTACACCTTC. Its protein product is CASKIEGAGGYTF.